This T cell receptor beta chain is from a study of low-dose radiotherapy and immunotherapy resistance in tumors. The CDR3 is made up of 15 amino acids. Germline assignment: CDR1 SQVTM and CDR2 ANQGSEA. V was pared by 4 bases and J by 5 bases, with 9 bases of the junction left unmatched. With TRAV- and TRBV-specific primers, first-strand cDNA was made, covering the alpha and beta chains. It was with a constant-region primer and a V-primer adapter that TCRs were amplified over around 18 PCR cycles. TCRdb redid the calling of the reads with MiXCR, one entry per CDR3 protein. The profile shows under 20,000 distinct CDR3 sequences, around 67% of them singletons.

The TCR comes from a human donor with advanced metastatic prostate, ovarian, gallbladder or colorectal cancer (not recorded which). This table probably holds off-target reads from a library built for another chain. This chain joins TRBV29-1 and TRBJ2-7; TRBD2 aligns across 12 bases. The CDR3 region is CSVGGTSGRSNEQYF. The CDR3 DNA reads as TGCAGCGTTGGCGGAACTAGCGGGAGGTCTAACGAGCAGTACTTC.